The table lists the clone carrying this TCR beta chain with many counts. The target antigen is unknown. Original analysis: The study took CDR3 differences across clinicopathological groups and made a distant-metastasis classifier for papillary thyroid cancer from them. TCRdb reprocessed the PCR reads via MiXCR. What appears here as the V and J calls and clone size reflects TCRdb's work, not the paper's. The sample has tens of thousands of clones, more than 13% seen once. The source of the sample is a study of metastatic and nonmetastatic thyroid tumors. Study-level information: Repertoires of blood and of tissue (tumor or nodule) from malignant and benign thyroid patients were compared.

General study findings and limits: Versus benign nodules, malignant thyroid tumors reportedly had significantly higher TCR beta diversity, in blood and tumor.

Every patient was untreated before thyroid surgery. Germline V gene data show CDR1 as MDHEN and CDR2 as SYDVKM. With 8 bases clipped from V and 3 bases from J, the junction kept 5 bases outside the gene matches. The CDR3 is 14 amino acids. Sequenced sample: blood. The V and J genes are TRBV28 and TRBJ2-1; 9 bases align to TRBD2. The sequence was obtained from a female donor with papillary thyroid cancer or a benign thyroid nodule (not recorded which). Some clones in this sample may be carry-over from other donors' samples. The CDR3 reads CASLSSGDYNEQFF. CDR3 DNA sequence: TGTGCCAGCCTTTCTAGCGGGGACTACAATGAGCAGTTCTTC.